This entry lists 18 T cell receptor beta chains sequenced from one sample in a study of blood T cells in healthy people across ages. Using a J-beta primer mix together with a sample-barcoded 5' primer, a second PCR was run for about 6 to 12 cycles. In TCRdb, the 5' RACE reads were re-called with MiXCR into one record per CDR3 protein. The profile covers 500,000 to 600,000 distinct CDR3 sequences, with 27% appearing a single time and 18% taken by the ten largest. Material: blood. The receptors derive from a woman in her sixties or seventies in good health.

The chain uses TRBV6-6 and TRBJ1-3, with D possibly being TRBD1 (6 bases). V gave up 6 bases and J gave up 0 bases, with 15 bases separating them. Germline CDR1 MNHNY, CDR2 SVGAGI (reference sequence). The CDR3 is 16 amino acids. CDR3 bases: TGTGCCAGCAGAAGACAGGTCTCCGGCTCTGGAAACACCATATATTTT. This encodes CASRRQVSGSGNTIYF.

This clonotype came up many times. This chain links TRBV6-2 or TRBV6-3 with TRBJ2-7; maybe TRBD1 (5 bases). Germline V gene data show CDR1 as MNHEY and CDR2 as SVGEGT. The CDR3 loop spans 14 amino acids. Trimming took off 7 bases at V and 0 bases at J, with 13 bases between the two ends. CDR3 residues: CASNRQFTSYEQYF. The CDR3 bases are TGTGCCAGCAATCGACAGTTCACCTCCTACGAGCAGTACTTC.

This clonotype was seen only a few times. The chain links TRBV20-1 to TRBJ2-5; D gene unclear. Germline CDR1 and CDR2: DFQATT and SNEGSKA (reference sequence). Trimming removed 4 bases from V and 4 bases from J, with 13 bases in between. The CDR3 runs to 13 residues. This CDR3 reads CSATRSLGETQYF. The CDR3 DNA sequence: TGCAGTGCTACACGGTCTCTTGGAGAGACCCAGTACTTC.

The chain joins TRBV5-4 to TRBJ2-2; 7 bases match TRBD1. The CDR3 runs 16 residues. CDR1 and CDR2 (germline): SGHNT, YYREEE (reference sequence). Losses at the gene ends were 10 bases for V and 4 bases for J; bases not matched to a gene: 16. Here the CDR3 reads CAGELQGSMSTGELFF. The DNA for the CDR3 is TGTGCCGGAGAACTACAGGGGTCGATGAGCACCGGGGAGCTGTTTTTT.

This chain joins TRBV10-3 and TRBJ1-1; D is perhaps TRBD1 (6 bases). This CDR3 has 17 residues. Germline V lookup: CDR1 ENHRY, CDR2 SYGVKD. V was cut by 0 bases and J by 5 bases, with 19 bases left in between. Here the CDR3 reads CAISESNSGRGSTEAFF. CDR3 in DNA: TGTGCCATCAGTGAGTCAAATTCGGGCAGGGGATCGACTGAAGCTTTCTTT.

This rearrangement joins TRBV6-5 to TRBJ2-5; no definite D call. Near its end, the DNA agrees better with TRBJ2-7, so the J call may be wrong. From germline, CDR1 is MNHEY and CDR2 SVGAGI. This CDR3 contains 13 residues. CDR3 region: CASSETHLREQYF. DNA for the CDR3: TGTGCCAGCAGCGAGACTCACCTACGCGAGCAGTACTTC.

This clonotype was counted only a few times. The chain carries TRBV5-1 and TRBJ2-5; perhaps D is TRBD1 or TRBD2 (5 bases each). The CDR3 covers 14 residues. CDR1 is SGHRS, CDR2 YFSETQ, per germline. Trimming cost V 3 bases and J 4 bases, with 13 bases left between them. The CDR3 sequence is CASSSGTQGETQYF. The CDR3 coding sequence is TGCGCCAGCAGCTCTGGGACCCAAGGAGAGACCCAGTACTTC.

The V gene is TRBV7-2, the J gene TRBJ2-3; no clear D. The germline V gene encodes CDR1 SGHTA and CDR2 FQGNSA. The V gene lost 6 bases and the J gene lost 2 bases, with 6 bases spanning the gap. The CDR3 is 12 amino acids. Here the CDR3 reads CASRAFTDTQYF. CDR3 nucleotides: TGTGCCAGCAGGGCCTTCACAGATACGCAGTATTTT.

The rearrangement joins TRBV6-5 to TRBJ2-1; TRBD2 matches at 12 bases. The CDR3 contains 17 residues. The germline V gene has CDR1 MNHEY and CDR2 SVGAGI. V was clipped by 2 bases and J by 8 bases; unmatched bases: 10. CDR3 nucleotide sequence: TGTGCCAGCAGTTACCTAGGACTAGCGGGGCCTCGCCATGAGCAGTTCTTC. Protein: CASSYLGLAGPRHEQFF.

The table lists this clonotype with a few counts. The genes are TRBV12-3 or TRBV12-4 and TRBJ2-1; 10 bases fit TRBD2. The DNA end favors TRBJ2-5, so the J call may be wrong. CDR3 size: 15 residues. In DNA, the CDR3 is TGTGCCAGCAGCCCATTAGCGGGGGGCGGAGAGACCCAGTACTTC. Protein: CASSPLAGGGETQYF.

The chain couples TRBV9 to TRBJ2-5; 11 bases agree with TRBD2. This CDR3 has 15 residues. CDR1 and CDR2 (germline): SGDLS, YYNGEE. The V gene end was trimmed by 3 bases and the J gene end by 5 bases; junction bases not matched to a gene: 6. The CDR3 loop reads CASSETSGVIETQYF. Written as DNA, the CDR3 is TGTGCCAGCAGCGAGACTAGCGGGGTAATCGAGACCCAGTACTTC.

This clonotype was detected a few times. V usage is TRBV6-2 or TRBV6-3 and J usage is TRBJ1-4; D not resolved. Trimming took off 7 bases at V and 0 bases at J, with 9 bases between the two ends. This CDR3 has 14 residues. Looked up from germline, CDR1 is MNHEY and CDR2 is SVGEGT. Written as DNA, the CDR3 is TGTGCCAGCATCGTGGTAGCAACTAATGAAAAACTGTTTTTT. Translated: CASIVVATNEKLFF.

This clonotype came up a few times. The V call is TRBV11-2, the J call TRBJ2-7; the match to TRBD2 covers 12 bases. The V gene end was trimmed by 5 bases and the J gene end by 3 bases; junction bases not matched to a gene: 8. Looked up from germline, CDR1 is SGHAT and CDR2 is FQNNGV. The CDR3 is 16 amino acids. The CDR3 sequence: CASSQVRLAGVYEQYF. DNA for the CDR3: TGTGCCAGCAGCCAAGTTCGACTAGCGGGGGTCTACGAGCAGTACTTC.

This rearrangement joins TRBV4-3 to TRBJ2-7; D possibly corresponds to TRBD1 (5 bases). The germline V and J ends were trimmed by 11 bases and 0 bases, with 14 bases remaining between them. CDR1 is LGHNA and CDR2 is YSLEER in the germline V gene. This CDR3 spans 13 amino acids. CDR3: CAPTTVLSYEQYF. In nucleotides, the CDR3 is TGCGCCCCCACGACAGTGCTCTCCTACGAGCAGTACTTC.

This clonotype was seen a few times. The CDR3 sequence is CASSLGVAYGYTF. As DNA, the CDR3 is TGTGCCAGCAGCTTAGGGGTAGCTTATGGCTACACCTTC. The chain carries TRBV7-9 and TRBJ1-2, with D hard to call. CDR1 SEHNR and CDR2 FQNEAQ come from the germline V gene (reference sequence). The CDR3 sequence is 13 residues long. Deletions cut 1 base from V and 5 bases from J, with 8 bases between.

This clonotype showed up just a few times. The gene calls are TRBV29-1 and TRBJ1-4; 7 bases fit TRBD1. Trimming removed 6 bases from V and 5 bases from J; junction bases left unmatched: 6. This CDR3 is built from 13 residues. Germline V lookup: CDR1 SQVTM, CDR2 ANQGSEA. CDR3 protein: CSVEDRLNEKLFF. In nucleotides, the CDR3 is TGCAGCGTCGAGGACAGGTTGAATGAAAAACTGTTTTTT.

V gene TRBV7-2 combines with J gene TRBJ2-1; D is unclear. The DNA end lines up better with TRBJ2-5; the J call may be wrong. The CDR3 is 13 residues long. Germline V gene data show CDR1 as SGHTA and CDR2 as FQGNSA. DNA of the CDR3: TGTGCCAGCAGCTTTCTAGAGTTTGAGACCCAGTACTTC. Translating it yields CASSFLEFETQYF.

This clonotype came up a few times. The chain uses TRBV24-1 and TRBJ2-5, with D perhaps assigned TRBD1 or TRBD2 (5 bases each). Trimming cost V 4 bases and J 5 bases, with 16 bases left between them. Germline-derived CDR1 and CDR2 are KGHDR and SFDVKD. This CDR3 contains 15 residues. The CDR3 region is CATSEMGRPGETQYF. DNA for the CDR3: TGTGCCACCAGTGAGATGGGACGGCCAGGGGAGACCCAGTACTTC.